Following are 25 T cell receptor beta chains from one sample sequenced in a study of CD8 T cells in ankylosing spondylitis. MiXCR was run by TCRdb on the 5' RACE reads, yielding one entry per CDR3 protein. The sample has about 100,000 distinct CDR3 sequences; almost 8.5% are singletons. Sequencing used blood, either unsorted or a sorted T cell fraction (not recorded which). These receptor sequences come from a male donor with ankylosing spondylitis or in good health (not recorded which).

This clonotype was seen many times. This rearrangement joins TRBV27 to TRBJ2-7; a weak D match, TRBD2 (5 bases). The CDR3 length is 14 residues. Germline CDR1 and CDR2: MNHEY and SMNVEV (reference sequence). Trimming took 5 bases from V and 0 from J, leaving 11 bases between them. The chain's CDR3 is CASSLAESSYEQYF. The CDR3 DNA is TGTGCCAGCAGTCTAGCTGAGAGCTCCTACGAGCAGTACTTC.

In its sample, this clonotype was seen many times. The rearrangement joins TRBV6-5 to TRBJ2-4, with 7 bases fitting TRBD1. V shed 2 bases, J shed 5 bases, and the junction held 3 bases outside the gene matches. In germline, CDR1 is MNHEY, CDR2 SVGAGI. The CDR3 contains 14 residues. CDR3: CASSYRQGENIQYF. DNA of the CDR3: TGTGCCAGCAGTTACAGACAGGGTGAAAACATTCAGTACTTC.

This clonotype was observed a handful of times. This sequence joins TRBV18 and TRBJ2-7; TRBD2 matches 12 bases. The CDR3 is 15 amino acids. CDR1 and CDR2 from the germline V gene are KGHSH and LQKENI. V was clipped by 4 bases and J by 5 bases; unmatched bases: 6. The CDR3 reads CASSRLAGAIDEQYF. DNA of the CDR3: TGTGCCAGCTCACGACTAGCGGGAGCGATTGACGAGCAGTACTTC.

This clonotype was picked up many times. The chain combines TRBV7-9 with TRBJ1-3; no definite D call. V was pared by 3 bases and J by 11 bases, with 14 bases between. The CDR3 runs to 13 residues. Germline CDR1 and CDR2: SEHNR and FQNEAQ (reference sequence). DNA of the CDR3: TGTGCCAGCAGCTTTGTGGGCGCGAGATCCATATATTTT. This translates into CASSFVGARSIYF.

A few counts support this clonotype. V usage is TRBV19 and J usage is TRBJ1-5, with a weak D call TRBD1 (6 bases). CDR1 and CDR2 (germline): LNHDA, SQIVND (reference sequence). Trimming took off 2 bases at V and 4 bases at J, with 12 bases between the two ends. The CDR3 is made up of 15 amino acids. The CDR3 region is CASSIKDSINQPQHF. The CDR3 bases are TGTGCCAGTAGTATAAAGGACAGCATTAATCAGCCCCAGCATTTT.

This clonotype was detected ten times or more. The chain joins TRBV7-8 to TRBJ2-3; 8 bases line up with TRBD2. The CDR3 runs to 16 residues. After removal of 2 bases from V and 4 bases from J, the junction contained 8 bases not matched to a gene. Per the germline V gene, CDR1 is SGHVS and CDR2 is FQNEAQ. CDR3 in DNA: TGTGCCAGCAGCTTACTGTCGGGAGGGCTCTCAGATACGCAGTATTTT. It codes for CASSLLSGGLSDTQYF.

In DNA form, the CDR3 reads TGCAGTGCTGGACGGGGGGCTCAGATTCAGCCCCAGCATTTT. Amino acids: CSAGRGAQIQPQHF. The V call is TRBV20-1, the J call TRBJ1-5; D perhaps matches TRBD1 (6 bases). Trimming stripped 5 bases from V and 6 bases from J, with 17 bases between. Germline CDR1 and CDR2: DFQATT and SNEGSKA (reference sequence). CDR3 length equals 14 residues.

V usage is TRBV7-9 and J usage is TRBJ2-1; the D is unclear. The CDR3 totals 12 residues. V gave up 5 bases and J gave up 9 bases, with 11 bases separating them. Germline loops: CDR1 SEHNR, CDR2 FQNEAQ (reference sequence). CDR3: CASSTRTPEQFF. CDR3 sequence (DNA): TGTGCCAGCAGCACCCGCACTCCTGAGCAGTTCTTC.

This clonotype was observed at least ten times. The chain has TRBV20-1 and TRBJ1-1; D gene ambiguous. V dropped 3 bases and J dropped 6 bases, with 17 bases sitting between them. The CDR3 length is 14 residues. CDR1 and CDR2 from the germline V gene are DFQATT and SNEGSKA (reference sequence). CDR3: CSARGRRVIAEAFF. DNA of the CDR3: TGCAGTGCTAGGGGCAGACGCGTTATCGCTGAAGCTTTCTTT.

CDR3 amino acids: CASSGSSGYEQYF. In nucleotides, the CDR3 is TGTGCCAGCTCTGGATCTAGCGGCTACGAGCAGTACTTC. V is TRBV7-9 and J is TRBJ2-7; 7 bases align to TRBD2. The V and J ends lost 8 bases and 3 bases, in that order; junction bases with no gene match: 7. CDR1 and CDR2 from the germline V gene are SEHNR and FQNEAQ (reference sequence). The CDR3 consists of 13 residues.

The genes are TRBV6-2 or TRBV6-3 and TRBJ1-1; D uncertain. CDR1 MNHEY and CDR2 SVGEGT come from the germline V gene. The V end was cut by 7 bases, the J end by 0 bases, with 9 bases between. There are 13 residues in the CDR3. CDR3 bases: TGTGCCAGCACCACAGCCATGAACACTGAAGCTTTCTTT. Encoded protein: CASTTAMNTEAFF.

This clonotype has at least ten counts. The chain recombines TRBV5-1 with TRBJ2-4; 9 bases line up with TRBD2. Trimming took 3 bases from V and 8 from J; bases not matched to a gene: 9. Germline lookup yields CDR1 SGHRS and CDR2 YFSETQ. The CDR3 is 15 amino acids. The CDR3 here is CASSSLAGAADIQYF. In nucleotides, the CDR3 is TGCGCCAGCAGCTCCTTAGCGGGAGCGGCTGACATTCAGTACTTC.

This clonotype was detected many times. The CDR3 nucleotides are TGTGCCAGCAGTCATCGGACTACCGAATCCTACGAGCAGTACTTC. Its protein product is CASSHRTTESYEQYF. The rearrangement links TRBV12-3 or TRBV12-4 to TRBJ2-7; tentative D call: TRBD2 (6 bases). CDR3 length: 15 residues. Trimming stripped 5 bases from V and 1 base from J, with 15 bases between.

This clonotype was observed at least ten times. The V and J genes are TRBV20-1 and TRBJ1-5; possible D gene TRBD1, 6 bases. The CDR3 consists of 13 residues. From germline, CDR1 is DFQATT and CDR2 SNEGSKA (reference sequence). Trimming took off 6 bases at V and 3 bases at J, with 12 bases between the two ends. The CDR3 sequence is CSAQQGYNQPQHF. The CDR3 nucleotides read TGCAGTGCGCAACAGGGTTACAATCAGCCCCAGCATTTT.

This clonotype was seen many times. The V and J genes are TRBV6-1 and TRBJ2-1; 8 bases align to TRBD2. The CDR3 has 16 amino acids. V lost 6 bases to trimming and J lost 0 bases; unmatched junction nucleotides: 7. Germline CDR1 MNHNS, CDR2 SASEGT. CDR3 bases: TGTGCCAGCAGCCTCGAGCGGGGGAGCTCCTACAATGAGCAGTTCTTC. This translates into CASSLERGSSYNEQFF.

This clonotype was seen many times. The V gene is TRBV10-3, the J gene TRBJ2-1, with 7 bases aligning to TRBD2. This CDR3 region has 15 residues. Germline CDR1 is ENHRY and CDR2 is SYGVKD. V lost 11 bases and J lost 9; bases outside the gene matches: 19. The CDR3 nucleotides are TGTGCCCTCTCCCCCCTACTAGCGAACCTGGGTGAGCAGTTCTTC. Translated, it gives CALSPLLANLGEQFF.

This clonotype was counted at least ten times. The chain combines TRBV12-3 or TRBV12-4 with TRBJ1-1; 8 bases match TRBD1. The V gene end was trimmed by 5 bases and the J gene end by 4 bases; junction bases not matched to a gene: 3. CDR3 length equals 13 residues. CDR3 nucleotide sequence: TGTGCCAGCAGTCGGGACAGGCCCACTGAAGCTTTCTTT. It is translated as CASSRDRPTEAFF.

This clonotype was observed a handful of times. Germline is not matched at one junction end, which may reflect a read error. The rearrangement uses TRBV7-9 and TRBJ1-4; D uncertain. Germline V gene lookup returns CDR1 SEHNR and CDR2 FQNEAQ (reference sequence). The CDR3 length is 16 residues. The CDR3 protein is CASSPYRTGRNEKLFF. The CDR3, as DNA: TGTGCCAGCAGCCCGTACCGGACGGGAAGGAATGAGAAACTGTTTTTT.

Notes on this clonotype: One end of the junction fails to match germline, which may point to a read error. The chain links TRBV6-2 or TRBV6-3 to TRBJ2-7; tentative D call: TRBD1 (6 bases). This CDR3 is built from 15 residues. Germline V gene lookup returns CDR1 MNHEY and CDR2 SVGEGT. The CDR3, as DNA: TGTGCCAGCAGTTACTCGAGAGGCAGGGGCTACGAGCAGTGCTTC. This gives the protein CASSYSRGRGYEQCF.

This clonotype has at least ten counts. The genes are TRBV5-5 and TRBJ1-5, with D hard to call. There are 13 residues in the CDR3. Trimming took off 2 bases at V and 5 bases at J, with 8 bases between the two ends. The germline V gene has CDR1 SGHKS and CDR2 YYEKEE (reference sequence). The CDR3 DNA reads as TGTGCCAGCAGCTTTACTGGGGATCAGCCCCAGCATTTT. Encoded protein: CASSFTGDQPQHF.

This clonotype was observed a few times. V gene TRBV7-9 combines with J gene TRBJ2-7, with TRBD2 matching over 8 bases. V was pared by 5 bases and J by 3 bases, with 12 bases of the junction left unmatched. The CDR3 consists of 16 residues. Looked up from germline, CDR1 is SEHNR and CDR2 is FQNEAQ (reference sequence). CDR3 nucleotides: TGTGCCAGCAGCGGCCCGGGACTAGAAAGCGTCTACGAGCAGTACTTC. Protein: CASSGPGLESVYEQYF.

The CDR3, as DNA: TGTGCCATCAGGGTGGAAGACACAGATACGCAGTATTTT. Protein product: CAIRVEDTDTQYF. The V call is TRBV10-3, the J call TRBJ2-3; D is ambiguous. Trimming shortened V by 6 bases and J by 2 bases, and 9 bases separated the two germline ends. The length of the CDR3 is 13 residues. Per germline, CDR1 ENHRY and CDR2 SYGVKD.

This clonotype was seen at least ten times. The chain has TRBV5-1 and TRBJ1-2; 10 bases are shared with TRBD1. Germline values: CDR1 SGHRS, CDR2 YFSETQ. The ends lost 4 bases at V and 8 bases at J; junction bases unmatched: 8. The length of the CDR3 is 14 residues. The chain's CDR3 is CASSPGQGSLGYTF. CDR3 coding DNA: TGCGCCAGCAGCCCGGGACAGGGGTCCCTCGGCTACACCTTC.

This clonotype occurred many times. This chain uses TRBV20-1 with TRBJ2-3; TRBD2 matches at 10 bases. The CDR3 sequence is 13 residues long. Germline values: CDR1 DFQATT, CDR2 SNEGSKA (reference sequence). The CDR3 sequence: CSGEGSGRDTQYF. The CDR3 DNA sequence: TGCAGCGGAGAAGGTAGCGGGAGGGATACGCAGTATTTT.

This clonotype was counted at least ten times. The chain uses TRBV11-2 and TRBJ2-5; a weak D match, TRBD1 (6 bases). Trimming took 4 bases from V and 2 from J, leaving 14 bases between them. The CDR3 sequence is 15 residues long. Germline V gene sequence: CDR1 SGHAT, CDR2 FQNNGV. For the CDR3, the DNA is TGTGCCAGCAGCTCACTACAGGGCGGGCAAGAGACCCAGTACTTC. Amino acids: CASSSLQGGQETQYF.